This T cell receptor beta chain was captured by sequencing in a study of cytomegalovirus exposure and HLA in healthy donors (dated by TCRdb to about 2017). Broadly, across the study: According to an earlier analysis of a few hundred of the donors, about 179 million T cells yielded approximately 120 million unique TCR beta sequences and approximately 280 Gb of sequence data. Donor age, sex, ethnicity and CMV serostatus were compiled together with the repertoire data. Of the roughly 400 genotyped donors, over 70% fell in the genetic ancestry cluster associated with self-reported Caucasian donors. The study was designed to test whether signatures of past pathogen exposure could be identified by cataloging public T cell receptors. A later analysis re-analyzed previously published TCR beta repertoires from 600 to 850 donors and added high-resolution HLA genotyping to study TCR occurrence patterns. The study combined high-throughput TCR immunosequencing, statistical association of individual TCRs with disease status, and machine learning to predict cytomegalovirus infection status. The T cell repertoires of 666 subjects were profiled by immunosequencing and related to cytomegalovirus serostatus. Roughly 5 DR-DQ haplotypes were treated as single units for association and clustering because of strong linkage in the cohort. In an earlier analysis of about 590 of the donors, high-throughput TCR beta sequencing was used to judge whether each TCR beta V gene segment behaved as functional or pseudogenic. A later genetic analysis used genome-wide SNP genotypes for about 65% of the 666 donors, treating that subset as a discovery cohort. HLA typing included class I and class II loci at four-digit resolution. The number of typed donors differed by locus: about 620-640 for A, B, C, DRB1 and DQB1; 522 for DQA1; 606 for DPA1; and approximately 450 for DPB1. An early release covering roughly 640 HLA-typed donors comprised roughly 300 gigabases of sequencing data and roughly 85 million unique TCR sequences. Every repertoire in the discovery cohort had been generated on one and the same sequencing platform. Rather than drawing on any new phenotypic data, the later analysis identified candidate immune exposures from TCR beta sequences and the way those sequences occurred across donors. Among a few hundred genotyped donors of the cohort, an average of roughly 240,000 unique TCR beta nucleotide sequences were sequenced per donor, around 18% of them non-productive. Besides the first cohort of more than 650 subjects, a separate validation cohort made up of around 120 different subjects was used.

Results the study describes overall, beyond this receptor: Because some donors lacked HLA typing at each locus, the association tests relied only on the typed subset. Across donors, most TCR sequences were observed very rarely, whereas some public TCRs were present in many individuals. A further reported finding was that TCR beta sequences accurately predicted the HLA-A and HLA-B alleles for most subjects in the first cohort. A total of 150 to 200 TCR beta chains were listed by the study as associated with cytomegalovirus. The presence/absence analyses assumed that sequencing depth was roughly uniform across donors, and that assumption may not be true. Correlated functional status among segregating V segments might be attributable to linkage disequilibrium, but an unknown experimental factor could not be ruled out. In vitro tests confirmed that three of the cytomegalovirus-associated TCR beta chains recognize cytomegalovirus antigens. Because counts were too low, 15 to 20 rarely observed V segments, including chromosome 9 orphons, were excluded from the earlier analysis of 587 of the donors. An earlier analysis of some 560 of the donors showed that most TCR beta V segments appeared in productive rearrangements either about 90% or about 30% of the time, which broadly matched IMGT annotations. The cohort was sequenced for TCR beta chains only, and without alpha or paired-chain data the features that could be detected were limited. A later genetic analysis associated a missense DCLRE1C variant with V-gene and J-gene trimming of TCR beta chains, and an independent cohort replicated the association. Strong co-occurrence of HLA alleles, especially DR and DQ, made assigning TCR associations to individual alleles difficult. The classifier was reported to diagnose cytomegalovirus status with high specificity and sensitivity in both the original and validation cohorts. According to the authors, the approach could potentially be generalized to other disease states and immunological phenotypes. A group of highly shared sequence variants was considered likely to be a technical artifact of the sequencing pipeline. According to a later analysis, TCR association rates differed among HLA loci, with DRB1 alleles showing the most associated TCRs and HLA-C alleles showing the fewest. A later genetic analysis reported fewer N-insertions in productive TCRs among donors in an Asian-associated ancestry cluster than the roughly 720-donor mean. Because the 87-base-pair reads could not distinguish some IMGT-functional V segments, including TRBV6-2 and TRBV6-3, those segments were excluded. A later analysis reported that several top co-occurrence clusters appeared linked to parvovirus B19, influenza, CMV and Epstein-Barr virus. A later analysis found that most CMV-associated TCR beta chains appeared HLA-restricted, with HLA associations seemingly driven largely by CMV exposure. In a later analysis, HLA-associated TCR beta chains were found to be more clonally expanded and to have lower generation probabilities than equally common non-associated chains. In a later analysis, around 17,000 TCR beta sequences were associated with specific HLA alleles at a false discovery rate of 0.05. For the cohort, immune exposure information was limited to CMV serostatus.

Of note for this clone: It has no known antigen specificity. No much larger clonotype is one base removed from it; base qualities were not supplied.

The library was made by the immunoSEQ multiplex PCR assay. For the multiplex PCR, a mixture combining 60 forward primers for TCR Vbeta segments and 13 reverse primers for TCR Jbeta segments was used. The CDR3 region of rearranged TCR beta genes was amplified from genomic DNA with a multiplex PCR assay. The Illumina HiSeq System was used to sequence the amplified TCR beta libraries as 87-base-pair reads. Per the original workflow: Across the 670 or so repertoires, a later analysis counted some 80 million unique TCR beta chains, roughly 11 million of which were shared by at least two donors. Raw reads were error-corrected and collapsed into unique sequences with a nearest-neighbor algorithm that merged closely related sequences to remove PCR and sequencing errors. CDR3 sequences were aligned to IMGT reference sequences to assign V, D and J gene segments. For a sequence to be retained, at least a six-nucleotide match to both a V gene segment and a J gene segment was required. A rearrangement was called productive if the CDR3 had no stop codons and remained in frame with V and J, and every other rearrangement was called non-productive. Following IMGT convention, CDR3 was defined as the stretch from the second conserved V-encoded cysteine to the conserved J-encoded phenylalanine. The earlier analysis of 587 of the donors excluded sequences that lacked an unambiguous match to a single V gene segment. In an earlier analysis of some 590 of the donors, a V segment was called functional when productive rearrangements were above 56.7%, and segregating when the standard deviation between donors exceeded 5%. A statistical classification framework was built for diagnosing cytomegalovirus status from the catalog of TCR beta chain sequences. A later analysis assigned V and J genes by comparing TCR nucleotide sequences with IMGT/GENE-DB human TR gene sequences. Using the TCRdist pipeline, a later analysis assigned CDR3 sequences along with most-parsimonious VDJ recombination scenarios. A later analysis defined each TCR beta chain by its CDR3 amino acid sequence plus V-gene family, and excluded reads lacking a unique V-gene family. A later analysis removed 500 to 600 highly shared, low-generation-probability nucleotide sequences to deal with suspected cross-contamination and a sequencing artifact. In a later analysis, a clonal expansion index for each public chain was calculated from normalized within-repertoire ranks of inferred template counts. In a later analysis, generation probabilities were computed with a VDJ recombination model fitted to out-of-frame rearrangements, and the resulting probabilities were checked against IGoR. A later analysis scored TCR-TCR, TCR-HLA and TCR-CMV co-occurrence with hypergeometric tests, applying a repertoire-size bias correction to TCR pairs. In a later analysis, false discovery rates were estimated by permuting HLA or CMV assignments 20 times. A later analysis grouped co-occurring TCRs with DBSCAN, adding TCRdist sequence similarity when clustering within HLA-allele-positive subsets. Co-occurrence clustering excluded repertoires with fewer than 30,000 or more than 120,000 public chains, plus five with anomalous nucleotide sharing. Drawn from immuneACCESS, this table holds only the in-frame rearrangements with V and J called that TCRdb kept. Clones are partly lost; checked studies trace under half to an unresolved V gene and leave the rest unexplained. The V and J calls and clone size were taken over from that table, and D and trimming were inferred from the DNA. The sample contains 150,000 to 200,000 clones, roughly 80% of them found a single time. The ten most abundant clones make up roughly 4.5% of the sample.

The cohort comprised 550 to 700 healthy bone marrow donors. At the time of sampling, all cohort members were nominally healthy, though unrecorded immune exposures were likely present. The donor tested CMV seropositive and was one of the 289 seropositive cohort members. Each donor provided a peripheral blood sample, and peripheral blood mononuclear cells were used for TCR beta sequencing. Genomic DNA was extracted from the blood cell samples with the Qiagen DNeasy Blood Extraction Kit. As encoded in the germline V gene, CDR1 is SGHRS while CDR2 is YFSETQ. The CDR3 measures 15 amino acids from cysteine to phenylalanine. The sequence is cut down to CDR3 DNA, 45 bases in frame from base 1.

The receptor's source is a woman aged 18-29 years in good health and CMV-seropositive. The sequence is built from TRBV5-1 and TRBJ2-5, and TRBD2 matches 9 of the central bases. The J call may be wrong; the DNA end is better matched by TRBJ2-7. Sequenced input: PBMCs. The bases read TGCGCCAGCAGCTTGAGCGGGGGGATCGCGGGCGAGCAGTACTTC. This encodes CASSLSGGIAGEQYF.